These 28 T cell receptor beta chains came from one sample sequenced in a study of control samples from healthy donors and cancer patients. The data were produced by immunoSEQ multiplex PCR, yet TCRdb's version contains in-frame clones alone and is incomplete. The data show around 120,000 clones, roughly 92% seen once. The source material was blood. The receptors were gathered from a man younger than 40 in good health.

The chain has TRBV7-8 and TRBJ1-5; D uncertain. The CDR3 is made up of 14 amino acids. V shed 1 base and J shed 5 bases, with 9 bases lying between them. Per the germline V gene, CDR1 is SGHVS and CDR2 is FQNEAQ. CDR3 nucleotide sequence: TGTGCCAGCAGCTTAGAGGTCGATTATCAGCCCCAGCATTTT. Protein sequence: CASSLEVDYQPQHF.

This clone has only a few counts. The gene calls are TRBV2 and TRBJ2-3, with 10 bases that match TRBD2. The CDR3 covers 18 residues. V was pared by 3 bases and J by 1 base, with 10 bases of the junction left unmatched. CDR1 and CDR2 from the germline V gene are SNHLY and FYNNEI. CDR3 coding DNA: TGTGCCAGCAGTGACGAGATTAGCGGGGGGTGGGGCACAGATACGCAGTATTTT. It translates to CASSDEISGGWGTDTQYF.

DNA of the CDR3: TGTGCCAGCAGCCCGACAACAGGGGTAAATGAGCAGTTCTTC. Its protein is CASSPTTGVNEQFF. The chain carries TRBV7-3 and TRBJ2-1; 7 bases align to TRBD1. The CDR3 consists of 14 residues. Germline CDR1 SGHTA, CDR2 FQGTGA. Trimming at V came to 5 bases and at J to 7 bases, leaving 8 bases not matched to a gene.

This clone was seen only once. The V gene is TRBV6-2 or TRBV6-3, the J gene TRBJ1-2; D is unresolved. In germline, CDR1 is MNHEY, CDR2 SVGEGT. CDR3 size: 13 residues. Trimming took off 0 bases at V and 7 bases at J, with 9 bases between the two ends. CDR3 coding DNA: TGTGCCAGCAGTTACTCCCCCTGGGGTGGCTACACCTTC. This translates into CASSYSPWGGYTF.

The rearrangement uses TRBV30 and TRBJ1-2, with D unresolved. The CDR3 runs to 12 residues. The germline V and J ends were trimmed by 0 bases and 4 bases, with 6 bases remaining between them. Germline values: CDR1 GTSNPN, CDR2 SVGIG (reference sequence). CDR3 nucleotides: TGTGCCTGGAGTGTAGTCAGCTATGGCTACACCTTC. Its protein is CAWSVVSYGYTF.

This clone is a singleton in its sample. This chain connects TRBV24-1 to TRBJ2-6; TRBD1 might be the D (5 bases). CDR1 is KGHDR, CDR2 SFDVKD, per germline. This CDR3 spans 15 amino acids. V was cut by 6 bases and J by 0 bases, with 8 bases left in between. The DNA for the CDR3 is TGTGCCACCAGTAACAGGAACTCTGGGGCCAACGTCCTGACTTTC. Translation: CATSNRNSGANVLTF.

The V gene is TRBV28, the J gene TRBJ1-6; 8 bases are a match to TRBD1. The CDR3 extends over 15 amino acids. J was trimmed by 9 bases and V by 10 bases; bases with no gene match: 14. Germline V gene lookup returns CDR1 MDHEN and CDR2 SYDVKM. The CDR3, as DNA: TGTGCCATCCCCGGGGGGCAGGGGGCTTCTTCACCCCTCCACTTT. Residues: CAIPGGQGASSPLHF.

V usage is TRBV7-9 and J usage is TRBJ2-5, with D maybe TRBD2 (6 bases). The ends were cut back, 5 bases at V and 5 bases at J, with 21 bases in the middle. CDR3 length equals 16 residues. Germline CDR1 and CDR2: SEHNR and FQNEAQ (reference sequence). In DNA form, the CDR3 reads TGTGCCAGCAGCCCGGGCCGCGGGAAGGGCGGGGAGACCCAGTACTTC. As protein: CASSPGRGKGGETQYF. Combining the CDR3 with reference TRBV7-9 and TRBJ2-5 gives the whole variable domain DTGVSQNPRHKITKRGQNVTFRCDPISEHNRLYWYRQTLGQGPEFLTYFQNEAQLEKSRLLSDRFSAERPKGSFSTLEIQRTEQGDSAMYLCASSPGRGKGGETQYFGPGTRLLVL.

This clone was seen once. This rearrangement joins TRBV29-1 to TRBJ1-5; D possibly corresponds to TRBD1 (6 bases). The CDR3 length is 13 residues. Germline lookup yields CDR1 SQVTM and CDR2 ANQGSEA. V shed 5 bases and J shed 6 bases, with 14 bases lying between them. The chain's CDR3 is CSVTTGLGQPQHF. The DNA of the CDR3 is TGCAGCGTTACGACAGGACTCGGTCAGCCCCAGCATTTT. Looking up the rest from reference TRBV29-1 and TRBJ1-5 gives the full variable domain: SAVISQKPSRDICQRGTSLTIQCQVDSQVTMMFWYRQQPGQSLTLIATANQGSEATYESGFVIDKFPISRPNLTFSTLTVSNMSPEDSSIYLCSVTTGLGQPQHFGDGTRLSIL.

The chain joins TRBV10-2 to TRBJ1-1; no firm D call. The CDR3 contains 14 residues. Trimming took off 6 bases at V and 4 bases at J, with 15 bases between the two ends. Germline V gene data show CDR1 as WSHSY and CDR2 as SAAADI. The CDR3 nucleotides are TGCGCCAGCAGCGGGCCGGATCGGGGCACTGAAGCTTTCTTT. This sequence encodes CASSGPDRGTEAFF.

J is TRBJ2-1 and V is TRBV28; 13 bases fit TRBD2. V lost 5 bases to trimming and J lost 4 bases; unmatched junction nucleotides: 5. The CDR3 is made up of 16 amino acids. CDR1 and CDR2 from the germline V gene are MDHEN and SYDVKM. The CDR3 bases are TGTGCCAGCAGTCCCGGACTAGCGGGGGCTTACAATGAGCAGTTCTTC. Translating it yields CASSPGLAGAYNEQFF. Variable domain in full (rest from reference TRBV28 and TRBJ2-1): DVKVTQSSRYLVKRTGEKVFLECVQDMDHENMFWYRQDPGLGLRLIYFSYDVKMKEKGDIPEGYSVSREKKERFSLILESASTNQTSMYLCASSPGLAGAYNEQFFGPGTRLTVL.

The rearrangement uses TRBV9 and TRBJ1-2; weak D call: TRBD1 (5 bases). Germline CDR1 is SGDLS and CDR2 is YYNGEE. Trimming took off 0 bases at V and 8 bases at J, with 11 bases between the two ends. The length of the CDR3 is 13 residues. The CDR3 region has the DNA TGTGCCAGCAGCGTAGGAGGGGCGTCGGGCTACACCTTC. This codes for CASSVGGASGYTF. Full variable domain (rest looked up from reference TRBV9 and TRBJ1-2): DSGVTQTPKHLITATGQRVTLRCSPRSGDLSVYWYQQSLDQGLQFLIQYYNGEERAKGNILERFSAQQFPDLHSELNLSSLELGDSALYFCASSVGGASGYTFGSGTRLTVV.

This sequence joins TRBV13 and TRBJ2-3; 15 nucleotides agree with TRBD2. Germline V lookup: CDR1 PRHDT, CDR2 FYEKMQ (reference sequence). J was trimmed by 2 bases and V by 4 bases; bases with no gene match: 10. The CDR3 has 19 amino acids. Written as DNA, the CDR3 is TGTGCCAGCAGCTCCGGGACTAGCGGGGGGCCCCCCCCCACAGATACGCAGTATTTT. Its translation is CASSSGTSGGPPPTDTQYF. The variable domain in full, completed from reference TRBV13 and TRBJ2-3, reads AAGVIQSPRHLIKEKRETATLKCYPIPRHDTVYWYQQGPGQDPQFLISFYEKMQSDKGSIPDRFSAQQFSDYHSELNMSSLELGDSALYFCASSSGTSGGPPPTDTQYFGPGTRLTVL.

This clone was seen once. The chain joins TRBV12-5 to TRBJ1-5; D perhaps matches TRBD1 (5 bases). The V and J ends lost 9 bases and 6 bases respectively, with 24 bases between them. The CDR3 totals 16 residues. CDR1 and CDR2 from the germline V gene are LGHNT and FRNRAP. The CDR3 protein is CASQRGGGIRGQPQHF. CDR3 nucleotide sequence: TGTGCTAGCCAACGTGGCGGGGGGATAAGGGGTCAGCCCCAGCATTTT. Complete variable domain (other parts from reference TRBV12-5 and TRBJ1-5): DARVTQTPRHKVTEMGQEVTMRCQPILGHNTVFWYRQTMMQGLELLAYFRNRAPLDDSGMPKDRFSAEMPDATLATLKIQPSEPRDSAVYFCASQRGGGIRGQPQHFGDGTRLSIL.

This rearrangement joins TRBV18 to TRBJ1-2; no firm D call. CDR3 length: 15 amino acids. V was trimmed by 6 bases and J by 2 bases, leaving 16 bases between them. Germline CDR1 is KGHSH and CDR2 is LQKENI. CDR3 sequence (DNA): TGTGCCAGCTCCCTCCGTGGCACCACCAACTATGGCTACACCTTC. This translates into CASSLRGTTNYGYTF.

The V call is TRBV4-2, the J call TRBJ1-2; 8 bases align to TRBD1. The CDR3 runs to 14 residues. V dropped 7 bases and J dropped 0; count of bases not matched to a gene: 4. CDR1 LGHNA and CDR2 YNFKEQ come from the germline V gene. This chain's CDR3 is CASKRQGTNYGYTF. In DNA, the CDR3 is TGTGCCAGCAAGCGACAGGGGACTAACTATGGCTACACCTTC.

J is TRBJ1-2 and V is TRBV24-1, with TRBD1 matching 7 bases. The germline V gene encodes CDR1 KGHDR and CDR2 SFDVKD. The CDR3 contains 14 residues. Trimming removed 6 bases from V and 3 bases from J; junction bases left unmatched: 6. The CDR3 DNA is TGTGCCACCAGTCGACTCGGACAGGACTATGGCTACACCTTC. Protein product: CATSRLGQDYGYTF.

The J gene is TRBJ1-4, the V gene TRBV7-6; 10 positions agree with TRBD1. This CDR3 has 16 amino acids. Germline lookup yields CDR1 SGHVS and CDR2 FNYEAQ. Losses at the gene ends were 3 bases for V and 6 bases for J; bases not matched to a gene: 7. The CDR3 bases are TGTGCCAGCAGCTTGAGGGGACAGGGGAAGGATGAAAAACTGTTTTTT. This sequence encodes CASSLRGQGKDEKLFF.

CDR3 sequence: CAWRRARSRMQYV. CDR3 coding DNA: TGTGCCTGGAGACGGGCCAGATCCAGAATGCAGTACGTC. V and J are TRBV30 and TRBJ2-7; D gene unclear. Trimming took 3 bases from V and 9 from J, leaving 18 bases between them. The CDR3 covers 13 residues. CDR1 and CDR2 from the germline V gene are GTSNPN and SVGIG (reference sequence).

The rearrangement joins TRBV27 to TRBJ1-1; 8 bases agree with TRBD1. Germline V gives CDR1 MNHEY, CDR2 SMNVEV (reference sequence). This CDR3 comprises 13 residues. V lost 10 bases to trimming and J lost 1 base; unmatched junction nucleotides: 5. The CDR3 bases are TGTGCCACCAGGGGGCAGGGGAACACTGAAGCTTTCTTT. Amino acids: CATRGQGNTEAFF.

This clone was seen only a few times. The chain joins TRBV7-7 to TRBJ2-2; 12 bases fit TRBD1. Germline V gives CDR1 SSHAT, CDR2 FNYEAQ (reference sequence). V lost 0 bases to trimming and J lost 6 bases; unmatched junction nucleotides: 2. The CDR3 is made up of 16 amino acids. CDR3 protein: CASSLAGTGGSGELFF. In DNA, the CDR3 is TGTGCCAGCAGCTTAGCCGGGACAGGGGGCTCCGGGGAGCTGTTTTTT.

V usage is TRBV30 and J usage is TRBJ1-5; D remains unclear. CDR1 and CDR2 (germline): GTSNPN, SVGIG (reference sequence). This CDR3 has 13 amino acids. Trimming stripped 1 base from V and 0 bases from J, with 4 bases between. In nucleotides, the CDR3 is TGTGCCTGGAGTGCCAATAGCAATCAGCCCCAGCATTTT. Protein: CAWSANSNQPQHF.

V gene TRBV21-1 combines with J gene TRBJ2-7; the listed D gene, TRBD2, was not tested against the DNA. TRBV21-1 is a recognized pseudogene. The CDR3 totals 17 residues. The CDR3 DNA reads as TGTGCCAGCAGCAAAGCCCTGCCGAGACTAACTTCCTACGAGCAGTACGTC. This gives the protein CASSKALPRLTSYEQYV.

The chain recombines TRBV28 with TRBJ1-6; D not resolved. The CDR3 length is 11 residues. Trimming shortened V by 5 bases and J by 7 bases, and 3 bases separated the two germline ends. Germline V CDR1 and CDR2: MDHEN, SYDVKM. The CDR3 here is CASSKNSPLHF. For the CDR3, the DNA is TGTGCCAGCAGTAAAAATTCACCCCTCCACTTT.

The CDR3 here is CASSTQTGTDYNEQFF. CDR3 bases: TGTGCCAGTAGTACCCAGACCGGGACAGACTACAATGAGCAGTTCTTC. This sequence joins TRBV19 and TRBJ2-1; 7 nucleotides align to TRBD1. The CDR3 spans 16 residues. V was clipped by 4 bases and J by 3 bases; unmatched bases: 9. The germline gives CDR1 LNHDA, CDR2 SQIVND (reference sequence).

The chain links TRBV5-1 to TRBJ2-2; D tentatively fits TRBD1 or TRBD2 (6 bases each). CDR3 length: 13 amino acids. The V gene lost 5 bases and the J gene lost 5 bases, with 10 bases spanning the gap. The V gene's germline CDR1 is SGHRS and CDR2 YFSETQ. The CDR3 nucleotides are TGCGCCAGCAGACAGGGAGGTACCGGGGAGCTGTTTTTT. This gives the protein CASRQGGTGELFF. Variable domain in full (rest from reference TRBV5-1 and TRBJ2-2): KAGVTQTPRYLIKTRGQQVTLSCSPISGHRSVSWYQQTPGQGLQFLFEYFSETQRNKGNFPGRFSGRQFSNSRSEMNVSTLELGDSALYLCASRQGGTGELFFGEGSRLTVL.

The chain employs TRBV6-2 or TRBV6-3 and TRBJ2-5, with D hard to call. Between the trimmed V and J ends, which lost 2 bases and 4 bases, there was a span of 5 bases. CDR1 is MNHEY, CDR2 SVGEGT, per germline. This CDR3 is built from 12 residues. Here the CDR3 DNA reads TGTGCCAGCAGTTACCCCCCAGAGACCCAGTACTTC. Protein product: CASSYPPETQYF.

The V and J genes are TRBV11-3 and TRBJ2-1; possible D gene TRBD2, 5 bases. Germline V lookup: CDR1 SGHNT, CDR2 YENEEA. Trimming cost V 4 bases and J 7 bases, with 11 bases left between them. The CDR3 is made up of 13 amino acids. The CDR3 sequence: CASSSGVGNEQFF. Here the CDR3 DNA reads TGTGCCAGCAGCTCCGGGGTGGGAAATGAGCAGTTCTTC.